This entry lists 31 T cell receptor beta chains sequenced from one sample in a study of healthy donors' naive CD4 and CD8 T cells (dated by TCRdb to between 2014 and 2017). The sequencer was a 454 GS FLX Titanium. A previously published linear amplification protocol was used to build the TCR libraries, starting from around 450 ng of total RNA. The public sequencing data were trimmed at Q25 with fastp and processed into clonotypes with MiXCR by TCRdb, which kept only in-frame beta chains. Rows with one shared CDR3 protein collapse into an entry with the most common genes and DNA. The sample table records about 180,000 distinct CDR3 sequences; 65% to 75% of these occur just once. The top ten clones comprise 2% to 2.5% of the sample. The sequenced sample was naive CD4+ and CD8+ T cells sorted from blood, pooled from several donors. Per the publication, the cell subset or site label means: FACS-sorted naive CD4+ (CD45RO-CD45RA+) and naive CD8+ (CD45RA+CD27bright) T cells. These receptors were collected from a pool of human donors in good health; the sample pools cells from several healthy donors.

The V gene is TRBV15, the J gene TRBJ1-1; D gene uncertain. V was shortened by 6 bases and J by 3 bases, with 11 bases between the two germline ends. There are 13 residues in the CDR3. Germline V gives CDR1 LNHNV, CDR2 YYDKDF (reference sequence). The DNA of the CDR3 is TGTGCCACCAGTAACCCTGCGTACACTGAAGCTTTCTTT. Amino acid sequence: CATSNPAYTEAFF. Complete variable domain (other parts from reference TRBV15 and TRBJ1-1): DAMVIQNPRYQVTQFGKPVTLSCSQTLNHNVMYWYQQKSSQAPKLLFHYYDKDFNNEADTPDNFQSRRPNTSFCFLDIRSPGLGDTAMYLCATSNPAYTEAFFGQGTRLTVV.

The V call is TRBV4-3, the J call TRBJ2-1; no definite D call. Germline V gene data show CDR1 as LGHNA and CDR2 as YSLEER. The CDR3 totals 14 residues. Between the trimmed V and J ends, which lost 0 bases and 7 bases, there was a span of 10 bases. As DNA, the CDR3 is TGCGCCAGCAGCCAAGATCGGTACGGTAATGAGCAGTTCTTC. This translates into CASSQDRYGNEQFF.

CDR3 region: CASSGNRGENSPLHF. DNA of the CDR3: TGTGCCAGCAGCGGCAACAGGGGGGAAAATTCACCCCTCCACTTT. This sequence joins TRBV5-4 and TRBJ1-6, with 8 bases lining up with TRBD1. The CDR3 length is 15 residues. CDR1 is SGHNT and CDR2 is YYREEE in the germline V gene (reference sequence). The ends lost 4 bases at V and 7 bases at J; junction bases unmatched: 7.

This sequence joins TRBV29-1 and TRBJ1-1; D possibly corresponds to TRBD1 (5 bases). Germline values: CDR1 SQVTM, CDR2 ANQGSEA. Trimming removed 7 bases from V and 0 bases from J, with 15 bases in between. The CDR3 totals 14 residues. The CDR3 DNA is TGCAGCGCTATCAGGGTCCTGATGAACACTGAAGCTTTCTTT. Translating it yields CSAIRVLMNTEAFF.

The chain carries TRBV6-2 or TRBV6-3 and TRBJ1-5, with 9 bases identical to TRBD1. The germline CDR1 and CDR2 sequences are MNHEY and SVGEGT. The CDR3 totals 16 residues. Unmatched junction bases numbered 19, after V lost 6 bases and J lost 13 bases. Here the CDR3 reads CASSNRGTGSPQLQHF. DNA of the CDR3: TGTGCCAGCAGCAACAGGGGGACAGGGTCCCCACAGCTTCAGCATTTT.

This clonotype was observed a handful of times. CDR3 sequence reads: CASSYIQGLEQYF. For the CDR3, the DNA is TGCGCCAGCAGCTATATACAGGGTCTCGAGCAGTACTTC. The rearrangement links TRBV5-1 to TRBJ2-7; TRBD1 is a possible D gene (6 bases). The CDR3 totals 13 residues. CDR1 and CDR2 (germline): SGHRS, YFSETQ. Trimming stripped 3 bases from V and 6 bases from J, with 13 bases between.

J is TRBJ1-2 and V is TRBV12-3 or TRBV12-4; D gene ambiguous. V was clipped by 4 bases and J by 1 base, with 7 bases between them. CDR3 length: 13 residues. This CDR3 reads CASSSTHNYGYTF. The DNA of the CDR3 is TGTGCCAGCAGTTCCACACATAACTATGGCTACACCTTC.

The chain uses TRBV29-1 and TRBJ1-1; 8 bases match TRBD1. The V segment lost 1 base and the J segment 4 bases; nucleotides outside the gene matches: 5. Germline CDR1 SQVTM, CDR2 ANQGSEA. The CDR3 runs to 14 residues. CDR3 sequence (DNA): TGCAGCGTTGAAGTAGGGACAGGCCGCACTGAAGCTTTCTTT. It translates to CSVEVGTGRTEAFF.

The gene calls are TRBV29-1 and TRBJ1-2, with no clear D. This CDR3 is built from 11 residues. Between the trimmed V and J ends, which lost 5 bases and 4 bases, there was a span of 8 bases. CDR1 is SQVTM, CDR2 ANQGSEA, per germline. In DNA form, the CDR3 reads TGCAGCGTTTGGCTGTTCTATGGCTACACCTTC. Protein: CSVWLFYGYTF.

This clonotype has only one observation. The chain employs TRBV12-3 or TRBV12-4 and TRBJ1-1, with 7 bases lining up with TRBD1. With 3 bases clipped from V and 5 bases from J, the junction kept 3 bases outside the gene matches. This CDR3 spans 13 amino acids. The CDR3 DNA reads as TGTGCCAGCAGTTTGACAGGGTATACTGAAGCTTTCTTT. Encoded protein: CASSLTGYTEAFF.

This chain connects TRBV29-1 to TRBJ2-5; D ambiguous. This CDR3 is 12 amino acids long. Looked up from germline, CDR1 is SQVTM and CDR2 is ANQGSEA. V was trimmed by 7 bases and J by 2 bases, leaving 11 bases between them. The CDR3 protein is CSAHSGQETQYF. CDR3 nucleotide sequence: TGCAGCGCCCACTCCGGGCAAGAGACCCAGTACTTC.

The V and J genes are TRBV29-1 and TRBJ2-3, with TRBD1 as a possible D gene (6 bases). This CDR3 contains 14 residues. Germline V CDR1 and CDR2: SQVTM, ANQGSEA. Trimming removed 3 bases from V and 4 bases from J, with 14 bases in between. In nucleotides, the CDR3 is TGCAGCGTTGATCTTCGCAGGGGTGCAGATACGCAGTATTTT. Its translation: CSVDLRRGADTQYF.

The chain couples TRBV5-4 to TRBJ1-6; TRBD1 aligns across 9 bases. CDR3 length equals 14 residues. CDR1 is SGHNT, CDR2 YYREEE, per germline (reference sequence). V dropped 3 bases and J dropped 13; count of bases not matched to a gene: 8. CDR3 loop: CASSSQDRGYPLHF. The CDR3 coding sequence is TGTGCCAGCAGCTCCCAGGACAGGGGTTATCCCCTCCACTTT.

The chain carries TRBV11-1 and TRBJ2-1; TRBD2 matches 8 bases. Germline values: CDR1 SGHAT, CDR2 FQDESV (reference sequence). Trimming at V came to 4 bases and at J to 16 bases, leaving 12 bases not matched to a gene. The length of the CDR3 is 13 residues. The CDR3 here is CASSSPAASGQFF. CDR3 bases: TGTGCCAGCAGCTCCCCGGCGGCTAGCGGGCAATTCTTC.

This chain connects TRBV19 to TRBJ2-1; D possibly corresponds to TRBD1 (6 bases). Trimming removed 9 bases from V and 0 bases from J, with 12 bases in between. The CDR3 runs to 14 residues. Germline CDR1 is LNHDA and CDR2 is SQIVND (reference sequence). CDR3 sequence: CASSLQGSYNEQFF. CDR3 nucleotides: TGTGCCAGCAGCTTACAGGGCTCCTACAATGAGCAGTTCTTC.

This chain connects TRBV20-1 to TRBJ2-2; 8 positions match TRBD2. Germline CDR1 is DFQATT and CDR2 is SNEGSKA (reference sequence). The CDR3 consists of 14 residues. V was clipped by 6 bases and J by 0 bases; unmatched bases: 3. CDR3 region: CSAKLAANTGELFF. DNA for the CDR3: TGCAGTGCAAAACTAGCGGCGAACACCGGGGAGCTGTTTTTT.

The J gene is TRBJ2-2, the V gene TRBV2; D perhaps matches TRBD1 (5 bases). The ends were cut back, 5 bases at V and 0 bases at J, with 10 bases in the middle. This CDR3 has 15 residues. Germline V gene sequence: CDR1 SNHLY, CDR2 FYNNEI. For the CDR3, the DNA is TGTGCCAGCAGTACCCAGGGAACGAACACCGGGGAGCTGTTTTTT. As protein: CASSTQGTNTGELFF.

This clonotype was seen only a few times. V and J are TRBV6-6 and TRBJ2-7, with TRBD1 matching 8 bases. The CDR3 extends over 14 amino acids. The V gene's germline CDR1 is MNHNY and CDR2 SVGAGI (reference sequence). The V and J ends lost 5 bases and 3 bases, in that order; junction bases with no gene match: 6. CDR3 sequence (DNA): TGTGCCAGCAGTCCCTTAGACAGGGGCTACGAGCAGTACTTC. As protein: CASSPLDRGYEQYF.

J is TRBJ1-5 and V is TRBV7-8; D is ambiguous. Germline assignment: CDR1 SGHVS and CDR2 FQNEAQ. The V and J ends lost 5 bases and 6 bases respectively, with 14 bases between them. The CDR3 is made up of 14 amino acids. DNA of the CDR3: TGTGCCAGCAGCCCAAGACTAGGGAGTCAGCCCCAGCATTTT. It encodes CASSPRLGSQPQHF.

This clonotype has only a few counts. The chain joins TRBV5-1 to TRBJ2-7, with TRBD1 identical over 7 bases. The CDR3 sequence is 15 residues long. V dropped 5 bases and J dropped 2; count of bases not matched to a gene: 10. Looked up from germline, CDR1 is SGHRS and CDR2 is YFSETQ. The CDR3 bases are TGCGCCAGCAGTGACGACAGGGTAGGAACCTACGAGCAGTACTTC. Its protein product is CASSDDRVGTYEQYF.

The rearrangement joins TRBV24-1 to TRBJ1-1; 7 positions match TRBD1. V lost 10 bases to trimming and J lost 8 bases; unmatched junction nucleotides: 6. CDR3 length: 11 residues. Germline V lookup: CDR1 KGHDR, CDR2 SFDVKD. The CDR3 DNA sequence: TGTGCCACACAGGGGAGTGCCGAAGCTTTCTTT. This translates into CATQGSAEAFF.

The rearrangement links TRBV19 to TRBJ2-7, with 9 bases lining up with TRBD1. Germline-derived CDR1 and CDR2 are LNHDA and SQIVND (reference sequence). The CDR3 consists of 16 residues. J gave up 6 bases and V 3 bases, and 12 bases lay outside the gene matches. The DNA of the CDR3 is TGTGCCAGTAGTATCCCGGGACAGGGCTCCTGGGGCGAGCAGTACTTC. Protein sequence: CASSIPGQGSWGEQYF.

This clonotype appeared a single time. The chain carries TRBV27 and TRBJ2-4; the D is unclear. V lost 3 bases, J lost 3 bases, and 12 bases lay in between. The CDR3 length is 15 residues. Looked up from germline, CDR1 is MNHEY and CDR2 is SMNVEV (reference sequence). In nucleotides, the CDR3 is TGTGCCAGCAGTTTGGTGCCACCGGACAAAAACATTCAGTACTTC. Translation: CASSLVPPDKNIQYF.

This clonotype was detected only a few times. V usage is TRBV27 and J usage is TRBJ2-1; D unclear. The CDR3 runs to 14 residues. Germline CDR1 and CDR2: MNHEY and SMNVEV (reference sequence). Trimming shortened V by 6 bases and J by 2 bases, and 11 bases separated the two germline ends. The CDR3 nucleotides read TGTGCCAGCAGATTTGGCGGTCCCTACAATGAGCAGTTCTTC. It yields the protein CASRFGGPYNEQFF.

J is TRBJ1-1 and V is TRBV29-1, with unresolved D. The ends were cut back, 5 bases at V and 3 bases at J, with 7 bases in the middle. From germline, CDR1 is SQVTM and CDR2 ANQGSEA. The length of the CDR3 is 11 residues. In nucleotides, the CDR3 is TGCAGCGTTTTGGGATACACTGAAGCTTTCTTT. Translating it yields CSVLGYTEAFF.

The rearrangement uses TRBV29-1 and TRBJ1-4; D is perhaps TRBD1 (5 bases). The CDR3 totals 12 residues. Germline CDR1 reads SQVTM; CDR2 reads ANQGSEA. V lost 6 bases and J 6 bases, leaving 11 bases between the germline ends. The CDR3 DNA is TGCAGCGTCCAGGGTGAGGATGAAAAACTGTTTTTT. Protein product: CSVQGEDEKLFF. Full variable domain (rest looked up from reference TRBV29-1 and TRBJ1-4): SAVISQKPSRDICQRGTSLTIQCQVDSQVTMMFWYRQQPGQSLTLIATANQGSEATYESGFVIDKFPISRPNLTFSTLTVSNMSPEDSSIYLCSVQGEDEKLFFGSGTQLSVL.

This chain uses TRBV18 with TRBJ2-5; D unresolved. V lost 3 bases to trimming and J lost 1 base, with 3 bases between them. The CDR3 spans 12 residues. Germline V gene data show CDR1 as KGHSH and CDR2 as LQKENI. As DNA, the CDR3 is TGTGCCAGCTCACCGTCCCAAGAGACCCAGTACTTC. Its translation: CASSPSQETQYF.

The J gene is TRBJ2-7, the V gene TRBV30; D remains ambiguous. Between the trimmed V and J ends, which lost 1 base and 7 bases, there was a span of 8 bases. Germline V lookup: CDR1 GTSNPN, CDR2 SVGIG (reference sequence). This CDR3 comprises 11 residues. This CDR3 is CAWSGVREQYF. CDR3 coding DNA: TGTGCCTGGAGTGGGGTCAGGGAGCAGTACTTC.

This clonotype was observed a handful of times. The chain is built from TRBV6-5 and TRBJ2-7; either TRBD1 or TRBD2 may fit D (5 bases each). Germline V CDR1 and CDR2: MNHEY, SVGAGI. V dropped 5 bases and J dropped 0 bases, with 14 bases sitting between them. The length of the CDR3 is 15 residues. CDR3 coding DNA: TGTGCCAGCAGTGTCGTGGGGACGGACTCCTACGAGCAGTACTTC. It specifies CASSVVGTDSYEQYF.

The chain links TRBV29-1 to TRBJ2-5; 7 bases are shared with TRBD1. This CDR3 region has 12 residues. V gave up 6 bases and J gave up 2 bases; unmatched junction bases: 3. Germline assignment: CDR1 SQVTM and CDR2 ANQGSEA. The DNA for the CDR3 is TGCAGCGTCGTGACAGGGCAAGAGACCCAGTACTTC. Its translation is CSVVTGQETQYF.

The V call is TRBV6-5, the J call TRBJ2-7, with D possibly TRBD1 on 6 matching bases. Trimming removed 6 bases at V and 1 base at J, with 16 bases between. This CDR3 comprises 15 residues. Germline assignment: CDR1 MNHEY and CDR2 SVGAGI. The CDR3 reads CASRLGTSRSYEQYF. DNA of the CDR3: TGTGCCAGCAGATTAGGGACAAGTAGGTCCTACGAGCAGTACTTC.